The rows below give T cell receptor beta chains drawn from one sample of a study of T cell repertoires in cytomegalovirus infection. MiXCR was run by TCRdb on the reads, yielding one entry per CDR3 protein. The sample has over 200,000 distinct CDR3 sequences, approximately 15% seen once. What was sequenced was PBMCs. The receptors derive from a human donor in good health (CMV status not recorded). Some clones in this sample may be carry-over from other donors' samples. CDR3s include the opening cysteine and the closing phenylalanine or tryptophan. Each record gives: clone size, V gene, D gene, J gene, CDR3 protein, CDR3 DNA. A D gene is named only where the DNA matches it firmly. The size field is filled for only some rows; it gives once, few, many or a size class.

.	TRBV28	.	TRBJ2-1	CASSLWVQALFPRNEQFF	TGTGCCAGCAGTTTATGGGTCCAGGCCCTATTCCCCCGCAATGAGCAGTTCTTC
many	TRBV7-8	TRBD1	TRBJ1-1	CASRGQGITEAFF	TGTGCCAGCAGGGGACAGGGTATCACTGAAGCTTTCTTT
many	TRBV4-2	.	TRBJ1-4	CASSQRLPTNEKLFF	TGTGCCAGCAGCCAAAGGTTACCAACTAATGAAAAACTGTTTTTT
many	TRBV7-9	.	TRBJ2-3	CASSSGWDTDTQYF	TGTGCCAGCAGCTCGGGATGGGACACAGATACGCAGTATTTT
many	TRBV11-2	.	TRBJ2-1	CASSLVGQNEQFF	TGTGCCAGCAGCTTAGTTGGTCAGAATGAGCAGTTCTTC
many	TRBV28	.	TRBJ2-7	CASSLFRGREGGHEQYF	TGTGCCAGCAGTTTATTCCGTGGGCGGGAAGGGGGCCACGAGCAGTACTTC
many	TRBV7-2	.	TRBJ2-3	CASSLGAITDTQYF	TGTGCCAGCAGCTTAGGAGCTATCACAGATACGCAGTATTTT
.	TRBV7-2	.	TRBJ2-2	CASSLEPGPPPGELFF	TGTGCCAGCAGCTTAGAGCCGGGACCGCCCCCCGGGGAGCTGTTTTTT
.	TRBV7-8	TRBD1	TRBJ2-6	CASSLEPRTGALSGANVLTF	TGTGCCAGCAGCTTAGAACCCCGGACAGGGGCTCTCTCTGGGGCCAACGTCCTGACTTTC
.	TRBV27	.	TRBJ2-6	CASSSRELGANVLTF	TGTGCCAGCAGTTCCAGGGAGCTTGGGGCCAACGTCCTGACTTTC
few	TRBV30	.	TRBJ1-4	CAWMRQTNEKLFF	TGTGCCTGGATGAGACAAACTAATGAAAAACTGTTTTTT
.	TRBV29-1	.	TRBJ1-5	CSVGGGGDQPQHF	TGCAGCGTTGGAGGGGGGGGAGATCAGCCCCAGCATTTT
.	TRBV6-2/TRBV6-3	TRBD2	TRBJ2-7	CASSQVPGLAGASNSYEQYF	TGTGCCAGCAGTCAAGTCCCGGGACTAGCGGGAGCATCCAACTCCTACGAGCAGTACTTC
many	TRBV7-9	.	TRBJ2-5	CASSFGKGRETQYF	TGTGCCAGCAGCTTTGGAAAGGGCCGGGAGACCCAGTACTTC
few	TRBV20-1	.	TRBJ1-6	CSASVPLSGERRSPLHF	TGCAGTGCTAGTGTCCCACTATCCGGGGAGAGGCGGTCACCCCTCCACTTT
.	TRBV12-3/TRBV12-4	TRBD1	TRBJ1-4	CASGGQGNEKLFF	TGTGCCAGCGGAGGACAGGGTAACGAAAAACTGTTTTTT
many	TRBV20-1	.	TRBJ2-7	CSAYRDRSYEQYF	TGCAGTGCTTACCGGGATCGCTCCTACGAGCAGTACTTC
.	TRBV10-3	.	TRBJ2-6	CAISESITGFSGANVLTF	TGTGCCATCAGTGAGTCGATAACAGGTTTCTCTGGGGCCAACGTCCTGACTTTC
many	TRBV7-9	.	TRBJ1-1	CASSFSGGSANTEAFF	TGTGCCAGCAGCTTTTCGGGGGGGTCGGCGAACACTGAAGCTTTCTTT
many	TRBV7-2	.	TRBJ2-1	CASSLEFSGNEQFF	TGTGCCAGCAGCTTAGAATTTAGCGGAAATGAGCAGTTCTTC
.	TRBV29-1	.	TRBJ1-2	CSVEKDRSMGLGYTF	TGCAGCGTTGAAAAGGATCGCTCTATGGGCCTTGGCTACACCTTC
.	TRBV29-1	.	TRBJ2-7	CSVDFRDEQYF	TGCAGCGTTGATTTCAGGGACGAGCAGTACTTC